These T cell receptor beta chains were read from a single sample in a study of blood T cell repertoires in COVID-19. The assay was immunoSEQ multiplex PCR, and TCRdb's table has in-frame clones only and misses some. This table holds over 80,000 clones, 87% found once. Material: peripheral blood. These receptor sequences come from a human donor in a cohort sampled during active COVID-19. Each CDR3 is given with its conserved first and last residue. The D gene is left open where the match is weak. Only part of the rows carry a size: once, few, many, or a class if the clone is expanded.

TRBV3-1/TRBV3-2,TRBD1,NA,TRBJ1-4,16,TGTGCCAGCAGCCAAGCTTTTCAGGGGGCGAATGAAAAACTGTTTTTT,CASSQAFQGANEKLFF
TRBV5-5,TRBD2,NA,TRBJ2-1,18,TGTGCCAGCAGCTTAAGGCCCAGCGGGAGGGTTGTTGAACCTCGGCAGTTCTTC,CASSLRPSGRVVEPRQFF
TRBV28,TRBD2,NA,TRBJ2-5,15,TGTGCCAGTCGGACTAGCGGGACCAGCTATAAGACCCAGTACTTC,CASRTSGTSYKTQYF
TRBV5-1,NA,NA,TRBJ1-2,13,TGCGCCAGCAGCTTGGGGCAGGTTCAAGGCTACACCTTC,CASSLGQVQGYTF
TRBV28,TRBD1,NA,TRBJ1-5,15,TGTGCCAGCAGTTTTCGGACAGGGTGGGAACAGCCCCAGCATTTT,CASSFRTGWEQPQHF
TRBV6-5,NA,NA,TRBJ2-1,15,TGTGCCAGCAGTTACGACGGGAGACGGAGCAATGAGCAGTTCTTC,CASSYDGRRSNEQFF
TRBV9,NA,few,TRBJ2-2,11,TGTGCCAGCAGGGGGAGTGGGGAGCTGTTTTTT,CASRGSGELFF
TRBV9,NA,few,TRBJ2-1,15,TGTGCCAGCAGCGTAGGACAGATAGGGGACAATGAGCAGTTCTTC,CASSVGQIGDNEQFF
TRBV9,NA,NA,TRBJ2-2,15,TGTGCCAGCAGCGGAGGAGGACTGAACACCGGGGAGCTGTTTTTT,CASSGGGLNTGELFF
TRBV27,TRBD2,NA,TRBJ2-1,17,TGTGCCAGCAGTTTATTAACTAGCGGGACCTCCTACAATGAGCAGTTCTTC,CASSLLTSGTSYNEQFF
TRBV3-1/TRBV3-2,NA,NA,TRBJ1-2,15,TGTGCCAGCAGCCTAGGGGCAGGGGCTAACTATGGCTACACCTTC,CASSLGAGANYGYTF
TRBV9,TRBD1,NA,TRBJ2-7,16,TGTGCCAGCAGCGCGTTACCGGGACAGGGGTCCTACGAGCAGTACTTC,CASSALPGQGSYEQYF
TRBV25-1,TRBD2,NA,TRBJ2-3,16,TGTGCCAGCAGTGATACTAGCGGTTCTAGCACAGATACGCAGTATTTT,CASSDTSGSSTDTQYF
TRBV3-1/TRBV3-2,TRBD2,NA,TRBJ2-7,17,TGTGCCAGCAGCCGAACTACACACGGGACTAGCGGATACGAGCAGTACTTC,CASSRTTHGTSGYEQYF
TRBV18,NA,few,TRBJ2-7,18,TGTGCCAGCTCACCACCGGTCTATGGGCAGGGCCCCTCCTACGAGCAGTACTTC,CASSPPVYGQGPSYEQYF
TRBV21-1,NA,NA,TRBJ2-3,15,TGTGCCAGTGGGCGGGAGGCTCAGAGCACAGATACGCAGTATTTT,CASGREAQSTDTQYF
TRBV5-4,TRBD2,NA,TRBJ2-7,15,TGTGCCAGCAGACCGGGACTAGCGGAGACCTACGAGCAGTACTTC,CASRPGLAETYEQYF
TRBV7-6,TRBD1,NA,TRBJ1-5,14,TGTGCCAGCAGCAAGGGACAGTCCAATCAGCCCCAGCATTTT,CASSKGQSNQPQHF
TRBV7-9,TRBD2,NA,TRBJ2-1,19,TGTGCCAGCAGCTTAAAGTCTAGCGGGAGGGCCGGGTTAGTGGATGAGCAGTTCTTC,CASSLKSSGRAGLVDEQFF
TRBV10-3,NA,NA,TRBJ2-3,15,TGTGCCATCAGTTCGGGAGGGGGCGAGAGAGATACGCAGTATTTT,CAISSGGGERDTQYF
TRBV7-6,TRBD2,NA,TRBJ2-2,18,TGTGCCAGCAGATTACTAGCGGCAGGCCCACCGGGGACCGGGGAGCTGTTTTTT,CASRLLAAGPPGTGELFF
TRBV7-8,TRBD2,NA,TRBJ2-1,15,TGTGCCAGCAGCCCCCAAAGACTAGCTTACAATGAGCAGTTCTTC,CASSPQRLAYNEQFF
TRBV2,TRBD2,NA,TRBJ2-1,15,TGTGCCAGCAATCGTGCTAGCGGGAATTCCAATGAGCAGTTCTTC,CASNRASGNSNEQFF
TRBV7-2,NA,NA,TRBJ1-4,13,TGTGCCAGCAGCTTTGGGACACAGGAAAAACTGTTTTTT,CASSFGTQEKLFF
TRBV5-1,TRBD1,NA,TRBJ2-2,14,TGCGCCAGCAGCCCCGGGACAGTTACCGGGGAGCTGTTTTTT,CASSPGTVTGELFF
TRBV5-1,NA,NA,TRBJ2-7,13,TGCGCCAGCAGCTTTAGGCCGGGGGACGAGCAGTACTTC,CASSFRPGDEQYF
TRBV11-2,NA,NA,TRBJ2-7,15,TGTGCCAGCAGCTCTCTTGGAAGGGAGACCTACGAGCAGTACTTC,CASSSLGRETYEQYF
TRBV7-9,NA,NA,TRBJ1-5,14,TGTGCCAGCAACACGGGTGGGAGGGACCAGCCCCAGCATTTT,CASNTGGRDQPQHF
TRBV19,TRBD1,NA,TRBJ1-5,17,TGTGCCAGTAGTACTCTTCCGGGACAGTATAGCAATCAGCCCCAGCATTTT,CASSTLPGQYSNQPQHF
TRBV7-8,NA,NA,TRBJ2-7,13,TGTGCCAGCAGTTATCGGGAGACCTACGAGCAGTACTTC,CASSYRETYEQYF
TRBV29-1,TRBD1,once,TRBJ2-2,14,TGCAGCGTTACCCGGGACAGGGTGAGCGGGGAGCTGTTTTTT,CSVTRDRVSGELFF
TRBV27,TRBD1,NA,TRBJ1-5,15,TGTGCCAGCAGTTTATCGGGACAGGGTTATCAGCCCCAGCATTTT,CASSLSGQGYQPQHF
TRBV10-3,NA,once,TRBJ1-2,14,TGTGCCATCAACGTCGAGACAGCGCCCTATGGCTACACCTTC,CAINVETAPYGYTF
TRBV19,TRBD1,medium-sized,TRBJ1-1,16,TGTGCCAGTAGTATAGATCTCCCGGGACAGCTCGCTGAAGCTTTCTTT,CASSIDLPGQLAEAFF
TRBV5-1,TRBD1,medium-sized,TRBJ2-4,16,TGCGCCAGCAGCGACGGGGGACAGGGCCTTAGGGACATTCAGTACTTC,CASSDGGQGLRDIQYF
TRBV9,NA,NA,TRBJ1-1,16,TGTGCCAGCAGCGTAGCCGAACCTAGGGGGAACACTGAAGCTTTCTTT,CASSVAEPRGNTEAFF
TRBV27,NA,NA,TRBJ2-3,13,TGTGCCAGCAGTTTAGAGTTAACAGATACGCAGTATTTT,CASSLELTDTQYF